The TCR beta chain under discussion was sequenced for a study of Graves' ophthalmopathy and Graves' hyperthyroidism. TCR beta CDR3 amplification used RNA transcripts. First-round RT-PCR relied on HTBI primers, and a second-round multiplex PCR came next. TCRdb reprocessed the multiplex PCR reads via MiXCR and lists one record per CDR3 protein. The sample carries about 370,000 distinct CDR3 sequences, approximately 20% recorded once. This clonotype was recorded many times. The material sequenced was peripheral blood. The TCR sequence derives from a woman younger than 35 with Graves' ophthalmopathy.

CDR3 residues: CASSLRVNTGELFF. CDR3 bases: TGTGCCAGCAGCTTACGGGTGAACACCGGGGAGCTGTTTTTT. The chain uses TRBV7-9 and TRBJ2-2; no firm D call. Between the trimmed V and J ends, which lost 2 bases and 1 base, there was a span of 5 bases. The length of the CDR3 is 14 residues. The germline CDR1 and CDR2 sequences are SEHNR and FQNEAQ (reference sequence).